In its sample, the clone carrying this T cell receptor beta chain was seen many times. The antigen remains unidentified. The CDR3 consists of 12 residues. The V and J ends lost 6 bases and 6 bases respectively, with 10 bases between them. Germline V gene data show CDR1 as ENHRY and CDR2 as SYGVKD. Unique molecular identifiers were affixed to single, distinct cDNA molecules. Via MiXCR, TCRdb re-called the 5' RACE reads, giving one row per CDR3 protein. The sample gives some 30,000 distinct CDR3 sequences, around 4.5% of which show up once; over 5% is in the top ten. This sample is drawn from a study of early T cells in non-severe SARS-CoV-2 infection. General study results and limits: Private and CD4 specificities were missed by VDJdb matching, which favored anti-spike CD8 responses.

This clonotype was obtained from an adult who was a healthcare worker with PCR-confirmed SARS-CoV-2 infection or an uninfected control (not recorded which). The sample was whole blood. The V gene is TRBV10-3, the J gene TRBJ2-3; no firm D call. CDR3 DNA: TGTGCCATCAGGGTAGTCGGGGATACGCAGTATTTT. It codes for CAIRVVGDTQYF.